The 2 T cell receptor beta chains presented below share a single source sample, sequenced in a study of yellow fever vaccine responses in identical twins listed by TCRdb under 2018. The library was made by RT-PCR. Sequencing took place on an Illumina HiSeq 2500. Through fastp at Q25 and MiXCR, TCRdb rebuilt clones from the public reads, retaining in-frame beta chains. Rows matching on CDR3 protein sequence are summarized as one entry with the most common DNA and genes. The sample data list about 16,000 distinct CDR3 sequences, and around 84% of these were observed just once. The ten biggest clones cover about 1.8% of the sample. The specimen comprised T cells from blood (PBMCs), unsorted or a sorted subset (not recorded which), sampled before or after yellow fever vaccination (not recorded which). These receptors all come from a woman aged 18-29 years who received the yellow fever vaccine. Donor details come from another sample of the same person, matched by shared clones.

The chain employs TRBV13 and TRBJ2-3; 10 positions agree with TRBD1. V lost 5 bases and J lost 1; bases outside the gene matches: 3. Germline V gene sequence: CDR1 PRHDT, CDR2 FYEKMQ (reference sequence). The CDR3 spans 15 residues. CDR3 nucleotides: TGTGCCAGCAGCACGACAGGGGGCGGCACAGATACGCAGTATTTT. Its protein is CASSTTGGGTDTQYF.

This sequence joins TRBV9 and TRBJ2-7, with 9 bases that match TRBD1. The junction had 12 bases not matched to a gene; V was cut back by 3 bases and J by 5 bases. The CDR3 is 16 amino acids. Per the germline V gene, CDR1 is SGDLS and CDR2 is YYNGEE. The CDR3 DNA reads as TGTGCCAGCAGCGCCGAACCCGGGACAGGGAACCACGAGCAGTACTTC. Protein sequence: CASSAEPGTGNHEQYF.